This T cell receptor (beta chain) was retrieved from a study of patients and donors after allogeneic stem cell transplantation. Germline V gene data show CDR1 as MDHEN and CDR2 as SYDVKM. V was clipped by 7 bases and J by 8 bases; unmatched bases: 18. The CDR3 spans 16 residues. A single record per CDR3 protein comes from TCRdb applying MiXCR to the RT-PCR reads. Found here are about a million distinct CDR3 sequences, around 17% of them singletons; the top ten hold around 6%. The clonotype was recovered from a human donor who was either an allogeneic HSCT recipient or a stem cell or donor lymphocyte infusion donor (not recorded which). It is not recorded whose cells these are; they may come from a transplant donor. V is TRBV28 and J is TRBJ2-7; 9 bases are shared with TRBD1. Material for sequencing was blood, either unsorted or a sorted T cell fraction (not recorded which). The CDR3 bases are TGTGCCAGCAACTTCGCCCAAGGGGGGACAGGGAGCCAGCAGTACTTC. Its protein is CASNFAQGGTGSQQYF.